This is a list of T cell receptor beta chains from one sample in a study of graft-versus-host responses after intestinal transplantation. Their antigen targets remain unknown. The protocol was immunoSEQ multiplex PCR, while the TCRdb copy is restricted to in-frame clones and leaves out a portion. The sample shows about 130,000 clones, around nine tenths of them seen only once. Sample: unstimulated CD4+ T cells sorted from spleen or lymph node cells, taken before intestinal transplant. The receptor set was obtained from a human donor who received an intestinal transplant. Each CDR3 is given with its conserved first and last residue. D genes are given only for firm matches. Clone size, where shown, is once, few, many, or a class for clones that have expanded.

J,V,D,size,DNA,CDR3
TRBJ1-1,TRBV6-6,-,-,TGTGCCAGCAGTTACATTCGGGTTGACGCTGAAGCTTTCTTT,CASSYIRVDAEAFF
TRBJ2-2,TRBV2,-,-,TGTGCCAGCAGTGGGCTAGCCGGGGAGCTGTTTTTT,CASSGLAGELFF
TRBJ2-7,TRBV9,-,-,TGTGCCAGCAGCGACACTAGAGTTGTCGTCTTTTTCGTGCAGTACTTC,CASSDTRVVVFFVQYF
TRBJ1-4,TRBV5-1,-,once,TGCGCCAGCAGCTTGTTCGGGGCTGAGAATGAAAAACTGTTTTTT,CASSLFGAENEKLFF
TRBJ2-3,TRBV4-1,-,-,TGCGCCAGCAGCCAAGCCCTTGAGGATACGCAGTATTTT,CASSQALEDTQYF
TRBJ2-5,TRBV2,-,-,TGTGCCAGCAGTGTTCTAGAAGAGACCCAGTACTTC,CASSVLEETQYF
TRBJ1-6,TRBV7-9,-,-,TGTGCCAGCAGCTTCCCAGGGGTTTCACCCCTCCACTTT,CASSFPGVSPLHF
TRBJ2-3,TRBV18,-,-,TGTGCCAGCTCACCACGGGGGCTGGAAGATACGCAGTATTTT,CASSPRGLEDTQYF
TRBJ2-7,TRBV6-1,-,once,TGTGCCAGCAGTGAAGTTCTGGGGCGCGAGCAGTACTTC,CASSEVLGREQYF
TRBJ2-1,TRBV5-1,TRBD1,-,TGCGCCAGCAGCAGGGGACAGGTCAATGAGCAGTTCTTC,CASSRGQVNEQFF
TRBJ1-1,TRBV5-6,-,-,TGTGCCAGCAGCCCCTCATTTCAGGTTGAAGCTTTCTTT,CASSPSFQVEAFF
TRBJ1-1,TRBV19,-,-,TGTGCCAGTAGTATTAGGGGAAACACTGAAGCTTTCTTT,CASSIRGNTEAFF
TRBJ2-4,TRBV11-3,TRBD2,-,TGTGCCAGCACCTTGCGGGGGGGCGACAAAAACATTCAGTACTTC,CASTLRGGDKNIQYF
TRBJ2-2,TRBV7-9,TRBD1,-,TGTGCCAGCAGCCCCGGGACAGGGGACACCGGGGAGCTGTTTTTT,CASSPGTGDTGELFF
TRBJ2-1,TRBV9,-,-,TGTGCCAGCAGCGAAGACAGCTACAATGAGCAGTTCTTC,CASSEDSYNEQFF
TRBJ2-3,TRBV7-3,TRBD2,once,TGTGCCAGCAGCTCCATTAGCGGGGGGGTTCTCACAGATACGCAGTATTTT,CASSSISGGVLTDTQYF
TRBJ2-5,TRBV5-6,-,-,TGTGCCAGCAGCGCGGGACAGCGTGGCGAGACCCAGTACTTC,CASSAGQRGETQYF
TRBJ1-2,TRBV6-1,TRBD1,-,TGTGCCAGCAGATGGCAGGACAGGGATTTAGATGGCTACACCTTC,CASRWQDRDLDGYTF
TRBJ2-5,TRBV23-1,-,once,TGCGCCAGCAGTCACCCGAGGGAGACCCAGTACTTC,CASSHPRETQYF
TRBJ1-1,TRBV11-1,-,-,TGTGCCAGCAGCTCCACAGGGCGTACTGAAGCTTTCTTT,CASSSTGRTEAFF
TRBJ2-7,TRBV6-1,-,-,TGTGCCAGCAGTGATGGCCCAACAGGGAGGGGGGGAATGGGATACTTC,CASSDGPTGRGGMGYF
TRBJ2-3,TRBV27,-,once,TGTGCCAGCAGCAGACGGACAACCCGAGATACGCAGTATTTT,CASSRRTTRDTQYF
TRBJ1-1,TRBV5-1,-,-,TGCGCCAGCAGCTTAGGATCAGGGGTCACTGAAGCTTTCTTT,CASSLGSGVTEAFF
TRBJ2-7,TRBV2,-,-,TGTGCCAGCAGTGAAGATAGGGGCGAGCAGTACTTC,CASSEDRGEQYF
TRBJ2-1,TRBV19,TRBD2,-,TGTGCCAGTAGTTTGACTAGCGGGGGGGATAGCTCCTACAATGAGCAGTTCTTC,CASSLTSGGDSSYNEQFF
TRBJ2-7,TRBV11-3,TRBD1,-,TGTGCCAGCAGCCGGACAGGGTTCTACGAGCAGTACTTC,CASSRTGFYEQYF
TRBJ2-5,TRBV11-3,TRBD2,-,TGTGCCAGCAGCTTAGTGTGGGCTAGCGGGGGGGAGACCCAGTACTTC,CASSLVWASGGETQYF
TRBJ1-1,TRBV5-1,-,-,TGCGCCAGCAGCTTGGGACACCCGAACACTGAAGCTTTCTTT,CASSLGHPNTEAFF
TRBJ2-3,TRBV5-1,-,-,TGCGCCAGCAGCACCAGATCAGATACGCAGTATTTT,CASSTRSDTQYF
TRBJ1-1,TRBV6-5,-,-,TGTGCCAGCAGTTATGGGACGGAGAACACTGAAGCTTTCTTT,CASSYGTENTEAFF
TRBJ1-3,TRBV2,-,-,TGTGCCAGCAGTGAAGAGAGCTCTGGAAACACCATATATTTT,CASSEESSGNTIYF
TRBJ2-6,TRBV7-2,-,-,TGTGCCAGCAGCCCTCGGGGCTCTGGGGCCAACGTCCTGACTTTC,CASSPRGSGANVLTF
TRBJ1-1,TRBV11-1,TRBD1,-,TGTGCCAGCAGCTTACAGAGGACAGGGAGCGCTGAAGCTTTCTTT,CASSLQRTGSAEAFF
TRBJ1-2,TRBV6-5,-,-,TGTGCCAGCAGTTCCTGGTCGGGAAGTGGAGGCTACACCTTC,CASSSWSGSGGYTF
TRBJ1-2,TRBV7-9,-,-,TGTGCCAGCAGCTTAGGCGTAGGGAGGGGTTATGGCTACACCTTC,CASSLGVGRGYGYTF
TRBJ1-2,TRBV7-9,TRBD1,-,TGTGCCAGCAGCTTAGGCGCAGGGGGCATCTATGGCTACACCTTC,CASSLGAGGIYGYTF
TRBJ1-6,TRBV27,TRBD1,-,TGTGCCAGCAAAAGGGGGCAGGGGGGTAATTCACCCCTCCACTTT,CASKRGQGGNSPLHF
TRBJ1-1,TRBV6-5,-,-,TGTGCCAGCAGTTACCAGGTTGGGGGTACTGAAGCTTTCTTT,CASSYQVGGTEAFF
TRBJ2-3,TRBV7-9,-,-,TGTGCCAGCAGCCCCGCGACTCTAGGAACGCAGTATTTT,CASSPATLGTQYF
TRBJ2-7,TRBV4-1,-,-,TGCGCCAGCAGCCACCGCTGGGACGGCTACGAGCAGTACTTC,CASSHRWDGYEQYF
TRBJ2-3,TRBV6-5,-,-,TGTGCCAGCCCTACAACCCCCCCTAGCACAGATACGCAGTATTTT,CASPTTPPSTDTQYF
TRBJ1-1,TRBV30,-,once,TGTGCCTGGAGTGTACTACAGGTGGCCACTGAAGCTTTCTTT,CAWSVLQVATEAFF
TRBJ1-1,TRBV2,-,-,TGTGCCAGCAGTGAAGCCCGACAGGCGGCAGCTTTCTTT,CASSEARQAAAFF
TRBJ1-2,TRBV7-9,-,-,TGTGCCAGCAGCTTAGACGCCGTGGCGATTAAATATGGCTACACCTTC,CASSLDAVAIKYGYTF
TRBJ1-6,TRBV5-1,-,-,TGCGCCAGCAGCTTGGACGGCATTAATTCACCCCTCCACTTT,CASSLDGINSPLHF
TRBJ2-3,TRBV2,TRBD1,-,TGTGCCAGCAGTGGACAGGGCGCAGATACGCAGTATTTT,CASSGQGADTQYF
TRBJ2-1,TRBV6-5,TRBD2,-,TGTGCCAGTTTATTAGCGGGGGCCCGGGGTGAGCAGTTCTTC,CASLLAGARGEQFF
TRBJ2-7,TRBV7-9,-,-,TGTGCCAGCAGTTACAGACCCGGGCACGAGCAGTACTTC,CASSYRPGHEQYF
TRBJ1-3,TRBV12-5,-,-,TGTGCTAGTGGTTTGGAAGGACAGCAATCTGGAAACACCATATATTTT,CASGLEGQQSGNTIYF
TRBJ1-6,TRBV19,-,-,TGTGCCAGTAGTAACCTAAATTCACCCCTCCACTTT,CASSNLNSPLHF
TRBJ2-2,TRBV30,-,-,TGTGCCTGGAGAAGACGGGACTCCTACACCGGGGAGCTGTTTTTT,CAWRRRDSYTGELFF
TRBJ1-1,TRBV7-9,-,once,TGTGCCAGCAGCCTAGGGGGGGCACAGAACACTGAAGCTTTCTTT,CASSLGGAQNTEAFF
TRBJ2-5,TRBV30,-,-,TGTGCCTGGACAGCCTCCCGACTGGGGGAGACCCAGTACTTC,CAWTASRLGETQYF
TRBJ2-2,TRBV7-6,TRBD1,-,TGTGCCAGCAGCCGCGCAGGGGGCAACACCGGGGAGCTGTTTTTT,CASSRAGGNTGELFF
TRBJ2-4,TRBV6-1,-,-,TGTGCCAGCAGTGAAAATGTTTGGTTAGTCAAAAACATTCAGTACTTC,CASSENVWLVKNIQYF